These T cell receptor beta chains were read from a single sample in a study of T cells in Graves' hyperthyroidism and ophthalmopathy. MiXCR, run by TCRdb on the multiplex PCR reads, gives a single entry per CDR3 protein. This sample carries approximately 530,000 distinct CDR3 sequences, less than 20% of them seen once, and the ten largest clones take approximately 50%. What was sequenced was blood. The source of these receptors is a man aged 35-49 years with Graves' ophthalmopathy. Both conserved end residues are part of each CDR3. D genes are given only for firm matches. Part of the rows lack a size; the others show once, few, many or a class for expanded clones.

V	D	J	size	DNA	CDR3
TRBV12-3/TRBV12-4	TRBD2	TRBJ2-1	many	TGTGCCAGCACCTTCCTAGCGGGGGGACCCAATGAGCAGTTCTTC	CASTFLAGGPNEQFF
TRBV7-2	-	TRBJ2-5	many	TGTGCCAGCAGCTCAAAATGGGGCGTTGAGACCCAGTACTTC	CASSSKWGVETQYF
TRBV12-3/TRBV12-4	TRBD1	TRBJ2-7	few	TGTGCCAGCAGACAGGGGCGTAACGAGCAGTACTTC	CASRQGRNEQYF
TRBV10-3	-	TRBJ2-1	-	TGTGCCATCAGTGAGTCTGCTCCTGAGCAGTTCTTC	CAISESAPEQFF
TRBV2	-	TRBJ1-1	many	TGTGCCAGCAGCGCGAACACTGAAGCTTTCTTT	CASSANTEAFF
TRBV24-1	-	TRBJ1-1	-	TGTGCCACACTGAGATTTCTAGGGGGTACTGAAGCTTTCTTT	CATLRFLGGTEAFF
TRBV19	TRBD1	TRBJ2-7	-	TGTGCCAGTAGCGGAAGACAGGGTGACGAGCAGTACTTC	CASSGRQGDEQYF
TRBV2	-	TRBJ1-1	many	TGTGCCAGCAGGGAGGACTGGAACACTGAAGCTTTCTTT	CASREDWNTEAFF
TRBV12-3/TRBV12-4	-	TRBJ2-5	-	TGTGCCAGCCTAGGGGGACAAGAGACCCAGTACTTC	CASLGGQETQYF
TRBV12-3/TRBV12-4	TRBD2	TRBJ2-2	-	TGTGCCACCTCGCCTACCGGGACTAGCGGTACCGGGGAGCTGTTTTTT	CATSPTGTSGTGELFF
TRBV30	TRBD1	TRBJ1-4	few	TGTGCCTGGCTCGACAGGGGGTGGAGTGAAAAACTGTTTTTT	CAWLDRGWSEKLFF
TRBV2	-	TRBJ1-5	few	TGTGCCAGCAGTGAAGCCAGTCCCTGGAGCAATCAGCCCCAGCATTTT	CASSEASPWSNQPQHF
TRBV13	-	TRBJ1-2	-	TGTGCCAGCAGCCCGTCCCTCGGGATGGGAGGCTACACCTTC	CASSPSLGMGGYTF
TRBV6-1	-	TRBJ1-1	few	TGTGCCAGCAGTGCCTACAGTGCTCCGGGCTTCCACAAAGCTTTCTTT	CASSAYSAPGFHKAFF
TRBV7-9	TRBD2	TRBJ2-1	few	TGTGCCAGCAGCTATAGCGGGGGGGTGAATGAGCAGTTCTTC	CASSYSGGVNEQFF
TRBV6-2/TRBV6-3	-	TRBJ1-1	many	TGTGCCAGCAGTTACTCGAAGGTCAGGGTCCCAGACACTGAAGCTTTCTTT	CASSYSKVRVPDTEAFF
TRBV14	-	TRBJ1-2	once	TGTGCCAGCAGCCCCCTTGGACTTCCGAACTATGGCTACACCTTC	CASSPLGLPNYGYTF
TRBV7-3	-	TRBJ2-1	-	TGTGCCAGCAGCTTCGGGGGAGTTCGACGCAATGAGCAGTTCTTC	CASSFGGVRRNEQFF
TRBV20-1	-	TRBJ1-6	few	TGCAGTGCTAGAGTGAGGGACGGGCGAAATTCACCCCTCCACTTT	CSARVRDGRNSPLHF
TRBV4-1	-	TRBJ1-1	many	TGCGCCAGCATCCCTCATACAGGAGAGAACACTGAAGCTTTCTTT	CASIPHTGENTEAFF
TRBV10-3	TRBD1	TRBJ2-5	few	TGTGCCATTCGGGCGGGACAGGGTCAAGAGACCCAGTACTTC	CAIRAGQGQETQYF
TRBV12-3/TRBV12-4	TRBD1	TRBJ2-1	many	TGTGCCAGCACCAGGACAGGGGACATCTACAATGAGCAGTTCTTC	CASTRTGDIYNEQFF
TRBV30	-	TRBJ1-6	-	TGTGCCTGGAGTCTGGACGGGGATTCACCCCTCCACTTT	CAWSLDGDSPLHF